Following are 25 T cell receptor beta chains from one sample sequenced in a study of cytomegalovirus exposure and HLA in healthy donors. The primer mix had 60 Vbeta and 13 Jbeta primers. Method: immunoSEQ multiplex PCR; TCRdb's copy keeps in-frame clones and lacks some. The sample carries about 120,000 clones, approximately 80% recorded once. Material for sequencing was PBMCs. All receptors come from a man in his fifties or sixties in good health and CMV-seronegative.

The CDR3 sequence is CASSPHRGTGELFF. The CDR3 region has the DNA TGTGCCAGCAGCCCCCACCGGGGCACCGGGGAGCTGTTTTTT. The chain combines TRBV7-7 with TRBJ2-2; perhaps TRBD2 as D (5 bases). CDR3 length: 14 residues. Trimming removed 5 bases at V and 4 bases at J, with 11 bases between. The V gene's germline CDR1 is SSHAT and CDR2 FNYEAQ (reference sequence).

The V gene is TRBV6-6, the J gene TRBJ1-1; D perhaps matches TRBD1 (5 bases). CDR1 MNHNY and CDR2 SVGAGI come from the germline V gene (reference sequence). Trimming removed 2 bases at V and 5 bases at J, with 9 bases between. This CDR3 has 13 residues. The CDR3 spells CASSYKGRTEAFF. DNA for the CDR3: TGTGCCAGCAGTTACAAGGGGCGGACTGAAGCTTTCTTT.

The chain links TRBV19 to TRBJ2-1; TRBD2 matches at 12 bases. Germline loops: CDR1 LNHDA, CDR2 SQIVND (reference sequence). The CDR3 contains 18 residues. The V gene end was trimmed by 5 bases and the J gene end by 0 bases; junction bases not matched to a gene: 8. The CDR3 DNA reads as TGTGCCAGTAGTCGCGGACTAGCGGGATCTAGCTCCTACAATGAGCAGTTCTTC. It translates to CASSRGLAGSSSYNEQFF.

This clone was seen once. The chain is built from TRBV4-2 and TRBJ2-2; TRBD2 matches 9 bases. This CDR3 is 16 amino acids long. The germline CDR1 and CDR2 sequences are LGHNA and YNFKEQ. With V trimmed by 3 bases and J by 1 base, 3 bases remained unmatched. The CDR3 DNA follows: TGTGCCAGCAGCCAGAGAGCGGGGGGGAACACCGGGGAGCTGTTTTTT. Its translation: CASSQRAGGNTGELFF.

The chain employs TRBV7-8 and TRBJ2-5; maybe TRBD1 (6 bases). The V end lost 1 base, the J end lost 5 bases, and 11 bases lay between the germline ends. The CDR3 sequence is 14 residues long. CDR1 and CDR2 from the germline V gene are SGHVS and FQNEAQ. This chain's CDR3 is CASSLGSQGETQYF. Written as DNA, the CDR3 is TGTGCCAGCAGCTTAGGGTCCCAGGGGGAGACCCAGTACTTC.

This clone was detected only a few times. This sequence joins TRBV7-9 and TRBJ2-6, with D perhaps matching TRBD1 (6 bases). Trimming cost V 5 bases and J 2 bases, with 13 bases left between them. CDR3 length: 16 amino acids. Germline V gene data show CDR1 as SEHNR and CDR2 as FQNEAQ (reference sequence). CDR3 sequence: CASSTDQGTGANVLTF. CDR3 sequence (DNA): TGTGCCAGCAGCACGGATCAGGGGACTGGGGCCAACGTCCTGACTTTC. Together with reference TRBV7-9 and TRBJ2-6, the CDR3 gives the full variable domain: DTGVSQNPRHKITKRGQNVTFRCDPISEHNRLYWYRQTLGQGPEFLTYFQNEAQLEKSRLLSDRFSAERPKGSFSTLEIQRTEQGDSAMYLCASSTDQGTGANVLTFGAGSRLTVL.

The chain couples TRBV5-1 to TRBJ2-1, with TRBD2 identical over 12 bases. CDR1 is SGHRS, CDR2 YFSETQ, per germline. The junction had 4 bases not matched to a gene; V was cut back by 0 bases and J by 6 bases. The CDR3 runs 16 residues. The CDR3 region is CASSLGTSGNSNEQFF. The CDR3 DNA reads TGCGCCAGCAGCTTGGGGACTAGCGGGAATTCCAATGAGCAGTTCTTC.

J is TRBJ2-7 and V is TRBV28; D remains unclear. From germline, CDR1 is MDHEN and CDR2 SYDVKM. The CDR3 sequence is 14 residues long. V was shortened by 5 bases and J by 3 bases, with 14 bases between the two germline ends. This chain's CDR3 is CASSLPEKDYEQYF. CDR3 DNA sequence: TGTGCCAGCAGTCTTCCAGAAAAAGACTACGAGCAGTACTTC.

The V gene is TRBV25-1, the J gene TRBJ2-7; 7 bases align to TRBD1. The CDR3 has 13 residues. Looked up from germline, CDR1 is MGHDK and CDR2 is SYGVNS. V trimming: 5 bases; J trimming: 5 bases; junction bases outside the gene matches: 6. The CDR3: CASSPRQGHEQYF. The CDR3 region has the DNA TGTGCCAGCAGTCCTCGACAGGGCCACGAGCAGTACTTC.

This rearrangement joins TRBV28 to TRBJ2-6; tentatively, D is TRBD1 (5 bases). CDR1 and CDR2 from the germline V gene are MDHEN and SYDVKM. The V end lost 6 bases, the J end lost 1 base, and 13 bases lay between the germline ends. CDR3 size: 16 residues. The CDR3 DNA is TGTGCCAGCAGCGCATTAGGGGTTTCTGGGGCCAACGTCCTGACTTTC. Its translation is CASSALGVSGANVLTF.

This rearrangement joins TRBV28 to TRBJ2-2; TRBD2 aligns across 11 bases. Germline V gene sequence: CDR1 MDHEN, CDR2 SYDVKM. CDR3 length: 18 residues. The V and J ends lost 2 bases and 5 bases, in that order; junction bases with no gene match: 10. The CDR3 reads CASSLTSGSSSGTGELFF. The CDR3 bases are TGTGCCAGCAGTTTAACTAGCGGGAGCTCCAGCGGGACCGGGGAGCTGTTTTTT.

This clone was observed once. The DNA for the CDR3 is TGTGCCAGCAGCCAAGTGGGACAAACCTACAATGAGCAGTTCTTC. Its translation: CASSQVGQTYNEQFF. The chain couples TRBV14 to TRBJ2-1; tentatively, D is TRBD1 (6 bases). The germline gives CDR1 SGHDN, CDR2 FVKESK. V shed 1 base and J shed 2 bases, with 9 bases lying between them. The CDR3 runs to 15 residues.

V gene TRBV9 combines with J gene TRBJ1-4; 8 nucleotides align to TRBD1. The CDR3 totals 13 residues. V gave up 3 bases and J gave up 13 bases; unmatched junction bases: 8. CDR1 is SGDLS and CDR2 is YYNGEE in the germline V gene. The CDR3 DNA sequence: TGTGCCAGCAGCGAAGGAACAGGGGGGTCACTGTTTTTT. The encoded protein is CASSEGTGGSLFF.

The chain is built from TRBV6-4 and TRBJ2-4; no reliable D call. With 3 bases removed from V and 6 bases from J, the gap between germline ends came to 12 bases. Germline V gene sequence: CDR1 MRHNA, CDR2 SNTAGT. The length of the CDR3 is 14 residues. The CDR3 coding sequence is TGTGCCAGCAGTGAGACTGTTGGTGGAAACATTCAGTACTTC. Protein product: CASSETVGGNIQYF.

The rearrangement joins TRBV6-6 to TRBJ1-5; no firm D call. Germline lookup yields CDR1 MNHNY and CDR2 SVGAGI (reference sequence). The CDR3 extends over 12 amino acids. V lost 7 bases and J lost 6, with 10 bases in between. CDR3 loop: CASTPSSQPQHF. The CDR3 DNA reads as TGTGCCAGCACCCCGAGTAGTCAGCCCCAGCATTTT.

The J gene is TRBJ2-6, the V gene TRBV13; perhaps TRBD2 as D (6 bases). CDR3 length equals 15 residues. Germline V CDR1 and CDR2: PRHDT, FYEKMQ (reference sequence). The V end was cut by 3 bases, the J end by 1 base, with 7 bases between. The CDR3 coding sequence is TGTGCCAGCAGCTTTGGGGGGTCTGGGGCCAACGTCCTGACTTTC. It specifies CASSFGGSGANVLTF.

The chain uses TRBV5-4 and TRBJ2-7; TRBD1 matches 9 bases. This CDR3 is 15 amino acids long. Losses at the gene ends were 4 bases for V and 6 bases for J; bases not matched to a gene: 11. CDR1 and CDR2 (germline): SGHNT, YYREEE (reference sequence). CDR3 protein: CASSPTSGQGSEQYF. The CDR3 region has the DNA TGTGCCAGCAGCCCCACTAGTGGACAGGGGTCCGAGCAGTACTTC.

The genes are TRBV5-4 and TRBJ2-5, with 13 bases lining up with TRBD2. This CDR3 contains 16 residues. The trim removed 3 bases at V and 4 bases at J, leaving 6 bases unmatched. The germline gives CDR1 SGHNT, CDR2 YYREEE (reference sequence). The CDR3 region has the DNA TGTGCCAGCAGCTCGGGACTAGCGGGAAGAGGAGAGACCCAGTACTTC. Its protein product is CASSSGLAGRGETQYF.

The rearrangement uses TRBV27 and TRBJ1-4; TRBD1 aligns across 12 bases. V trimming: 5 bases; J trimming: 6 bases; junction bases outside the gene matches: 7. Germline lookup yields CDR1 MNHEY and CDR2 SMNVEV (reference sequence). This CDR3 has 16 amino acids. The CDR3 DNA reads TGTGCCAGCAGTACCGGGACAGGGGGCCTCGATGAAAAACTGTTTTTT. This encodes CASSTGTGGLDEKLFF.

The genes are TRBV15 and TRBJ1-2; 10 nucleotides match TRBD1. V gave up 1 base and J gave up 3 bases; unmatched junction bases: 8. Germline values: CDR1 LNHNV, CDR2 YYDKDF (reference sequence). The CDR3 has 17 amino acids. This CDR3 is CATSRGRGTGEDYGYTF. The CDR3 nucleotides are TGTGCCACCAGCAGAGGAAGGGGGACAGGGGAGGACTATGGCTACACCTTC.

The rearrangement joins TRBV20-1 to TRBJ2-5, with unresolved D. The CDR3 has 11 residues. The V end lost 1 base, the J end lost 5 bases, and 5 bases lay between the germline ends. Germline CDR1 is DFQATT and CDR2 is SNEGSKA (reference sequence). Here the CDR3 DNA reads TGCAGTGCTAGAGTTCTGGAGACCCAGTACTTC. The encoded protein is CSARVLETQYF.

The chain is built from TRBV2 and TRBJ2-1; D gene ambiguous. Deletions cut 1 base from V and 7 bases from J, with 14 bases between. Germline assignment: CDR1 SNHLY and CDR2 FYNNEI. The CDR3 sequence is 15 residues long. The CDR3 coding sequence is TGTGCCAGCAGTGAAGGGTTAGCCCGGTTGAATGAGCAGTTCTTC. Protein product: CASSEGLARLNEQFF. The whole variable domain, remainder taken from reference TRBV2 and TRBJ2-1, is EPEVTQTPSHQVTQMGQEVILRCVPISNHLYFYWYRQILGQKVEFLVSFYNNEISEKSEIFDDQFSVERPDGSNFTLKIRSTKLEDSAMYFCASSEGLARLNEQFFGPGTRLTVL.

As for this clone: Relative to the germline gene, one junction end is altered; a read error may explain this. This chain joins TRBV7-7 and TRBJ1-5; D may be TRBD1 (6 bases). Germline V gene data show CDR1 as SSHAT and CDR2 as FNYEAQ (reference sequence). The CDR3 length is 15 residues. Written as DNA, the CDR3 is TGTGCTAGCAGCTTCGGGAGGGACACTGCTCAGCCCCAGCATTTT. Its protein product is CASSFGRDTAQPQHF. The variable domain in full, with the rest retrieved from reference TRBV7-7 and TRBJ1-5, is GAGVSQSPRYKVTKRGQDVTLRCDPISSHATLYWYQQALGQGPEFLTYFNYEAQPDKSGLPSDRFSAERPEGSISTLTIQRTEQRDSAMYRCASSFGRDTAQPQHFGDGTRLSIL.

There are a few counts of this clone. V gene TRBV19 combines with J gene TRBJ1-5; 7 bases map to TRBD1. The CDR3 runs 13 residues. The junction had 3 bases not matched to a gene; V was cut back by 3 bases and J by 7 bases. The germline CDR1 and CDR2 sequences are LNHDA and SQIVND (reference sequence). The CDR3 region has the DNA TGTGCCAGTAGTATGACAGGGCAACAGCCCCAGCATTTT. Amino acids: CASSMTGQQPQHF.

This sequence joins TRBV5-6 and TRBJ2-5; 7 bases fit TRBD2. Trimming removed 2 bases from V and 5 bases from J; junction bases left unmatched: 6. The V gene's germline CDR1 is SGHDT and CDR2 YYEEEE. The CDR3 has 14 amino acids. This chain's CDR3 is CASSFGGGGETQYF. CDR3 nucleotides: TGTGCCAGCAGCTTTGGTGGGGGAGGGGAGACCCAGTACTTC.